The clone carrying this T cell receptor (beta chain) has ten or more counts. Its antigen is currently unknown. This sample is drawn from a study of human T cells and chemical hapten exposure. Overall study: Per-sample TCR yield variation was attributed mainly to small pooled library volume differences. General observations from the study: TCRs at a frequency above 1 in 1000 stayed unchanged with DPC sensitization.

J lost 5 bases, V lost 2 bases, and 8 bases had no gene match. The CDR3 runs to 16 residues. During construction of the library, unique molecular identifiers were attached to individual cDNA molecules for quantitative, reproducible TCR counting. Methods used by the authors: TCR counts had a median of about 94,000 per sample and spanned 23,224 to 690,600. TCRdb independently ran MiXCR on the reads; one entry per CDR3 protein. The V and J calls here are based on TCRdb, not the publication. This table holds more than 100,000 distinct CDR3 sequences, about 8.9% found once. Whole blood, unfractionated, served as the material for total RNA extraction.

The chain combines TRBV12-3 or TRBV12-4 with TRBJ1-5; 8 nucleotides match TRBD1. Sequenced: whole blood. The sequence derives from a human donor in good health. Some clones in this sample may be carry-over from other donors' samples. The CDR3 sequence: CASSLSDRAWDQPQHF. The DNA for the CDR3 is TGTGCCAGCAGTTTATCGGACAGGGCCTGGGATCAGCCCCAGCATTTT.